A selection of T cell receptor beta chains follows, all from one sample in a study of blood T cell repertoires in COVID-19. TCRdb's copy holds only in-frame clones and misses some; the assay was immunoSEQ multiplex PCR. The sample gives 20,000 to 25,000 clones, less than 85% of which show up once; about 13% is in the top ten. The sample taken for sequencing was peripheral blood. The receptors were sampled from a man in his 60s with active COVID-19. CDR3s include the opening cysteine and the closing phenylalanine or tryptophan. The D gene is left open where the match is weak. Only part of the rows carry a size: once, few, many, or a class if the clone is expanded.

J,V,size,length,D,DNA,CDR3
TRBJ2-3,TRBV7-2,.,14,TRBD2,TGTGCCAGCAGACAGGGACTAGCAACAGATACGCAGTATTTT,CASRQGLATDTQYF
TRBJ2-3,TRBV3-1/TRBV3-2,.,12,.,TGTGCCAGCAAGAGGGGGACAGATACGCAGTATTTT,CASKRGTDTQYF
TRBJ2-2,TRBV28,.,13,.,TGTGCCAGCCGGGTGCCGAACACCGGGGAGCTGTTTTTT,CASRVPNTGELFF
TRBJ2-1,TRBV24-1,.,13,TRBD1,TGTGCCACCAGTGGGCCTACAGGGGTTGAGCAGTTCTTC,CATSGPTGVEQFF
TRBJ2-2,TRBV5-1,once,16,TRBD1,TGCGCCAGCAGCCCTCCCGGGACAGGCGGGACCGGGGAGCTGTTTTTT,CASSPPGTGGTGELFF
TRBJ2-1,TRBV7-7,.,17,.,TGTGCTAGCAGCTTAATTTGCCGGCGGGATGGCTACAATGAGCAGTTCTTC,CASSLICRRDGYNEQFF
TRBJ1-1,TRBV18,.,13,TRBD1,TGTGCCAGCTCGTTGACAGGGGACACTGAAGCTTTCTTT,CASSLTGDTEAFF
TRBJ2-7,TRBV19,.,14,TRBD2,TGTGCCAGTAGTATCGAAGCGGGAGTCTACGAGCAGTACTTC,CASSIEAGVYEQYF
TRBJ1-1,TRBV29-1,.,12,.,TGCAGCGTCCTCGGCGGGAACACTGAAGCTTTCTTT,CSVLGGNTEAFF
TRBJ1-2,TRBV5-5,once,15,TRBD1,TGTGCCAGCAGCTCGGGACAGGGGTCTTTCTATGGCTACACCTTC,CASSSGQGSFYGYTF
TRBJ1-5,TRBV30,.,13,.,TGTGCCTGGAGTTTACAGGGTTTGCAGCCCCAGCATTTT,CAWSLQGLQPQHF
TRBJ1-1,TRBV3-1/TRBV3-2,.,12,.,TGTGCCAGCAGCCAAGACAGGGGTGAAGCTTTCTTT,CASSQDRGEAFF
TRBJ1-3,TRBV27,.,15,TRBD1,TGTGCCAGCAGTCCGACAGGGTGGGCTGGAAACACCATATATTTT,CASSPTGWAGNTIYF
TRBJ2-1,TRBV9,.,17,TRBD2,TGTGCCAGCAGCGTCCGCTTAAGTAGCGGGGCGCTTAATGAGCAGTTCTTC,CASSVRLSSGALNEQFF
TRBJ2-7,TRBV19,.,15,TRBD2,TGTGCCAGTAGATCGTCTATTAGCGGGACCCACGAGCAGTACTTC,CASRSSISGTHEQYF
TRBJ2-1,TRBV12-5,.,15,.,TGTGCTAGTGGTTTAGGGGGGACTACCTACAATGAGCAGTTCTTC,CASGLGGTTYNEQFF
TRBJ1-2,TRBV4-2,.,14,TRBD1,TGTGCCAGCAGCCAAGGGGACAGGGGGGCTGGCTACACCTTC,CASSQGDRGAGYTF
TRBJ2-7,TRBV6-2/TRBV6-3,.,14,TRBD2,TGTGCCAGCAGTTACGGGGTGACTAGCGGCGAGCAGTACTTC,CASSYGVTSGEQYF
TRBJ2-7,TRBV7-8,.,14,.,TGTGCCAGCAGCCCTTTACAGGGAGGGTACGAGCAGTACTTC,CASSPLQGGYEQYF
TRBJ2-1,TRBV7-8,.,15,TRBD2,TGTGCCAGCAGCTTAGAGCGGGGATTGAATCGGGAGCAGTTCTTC,CASSLERGLNREQFF
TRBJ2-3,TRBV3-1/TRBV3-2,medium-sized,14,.,TGTGCCAGCAGCCAATTCTATCCCCCAGATACGCAGTATTTT,CASSQFYPPDTQYF
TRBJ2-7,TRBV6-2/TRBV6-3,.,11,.,TGTGCCAGCAGTCAGGCCTACGAGCAGTACTTC,CASSQAYEQYF
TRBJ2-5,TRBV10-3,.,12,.,TGTGCCATCATGGCCCAGTTAGAGACCCAGTACTTC,CAIMAQLETQYF
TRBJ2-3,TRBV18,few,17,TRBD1,TGTGCCAGCTCACCACCGACAGGGTGGTCGGGCACAGATACGCAGTATTTT,CASSPPTGWSGTDTQYF
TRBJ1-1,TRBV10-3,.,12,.,TGTGCCACCTCCGCGGTAAAAGGTGAAGCTTTCTTT,CATSAVKGEAFF
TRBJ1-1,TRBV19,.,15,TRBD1,TGTGCCAGTAGTATATCGACAGGGGGTAGGGGTGAAGCTTTCTTT,CASSISTGGRGEAFF
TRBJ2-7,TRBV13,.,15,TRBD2,TGTGCCAGCAGCTTAGGTGCAGCGGGGTCGGGGGAGCAGTACTTC,CASSLGAAGSGEQYF
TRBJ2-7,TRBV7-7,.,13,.,TGTGCTAGCAGCCGGGGGGCCTCCTACGAGCAGTACTTC,CASSRGASYEQYF
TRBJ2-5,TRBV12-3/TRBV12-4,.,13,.,TGTGCCAGCAGTCCAGGGGTCCAAGAGACCCAGTACTTC,CASSPGVQETQYF
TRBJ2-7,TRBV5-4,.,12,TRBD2,TGTGCCAGCAGCTTGTGGCGGGAGAGGGAGTACTTC,CASSLWREREYF
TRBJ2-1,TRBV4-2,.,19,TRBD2,TGTGCCAGCAGCCAAGAATCTAGCGGGAGCCCCTCCTCCTACAATGAGCAGTTCTTC,CASSQESSGSPSSYNEQFF
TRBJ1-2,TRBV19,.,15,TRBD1,TGTGCCAGTAGTCAAGACAGGGGAACAAACTATGGCTACACCTTC,CASSQDRGTNYGYTF
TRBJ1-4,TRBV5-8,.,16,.,TGTGCCAGCAGCTTGGCCGGGGGTGCGATTAATGAAAAACTGTTTTTT,CASSLAGGAINEKLFF
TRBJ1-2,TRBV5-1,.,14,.,TGCGCCAGCAGCTTGGCACAGGGAGCAGGCGGCTACACCTTC,CASSLAQGAGGYTF
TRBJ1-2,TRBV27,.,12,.,TGTGCCAGCAGGAGGGGAGGATATGGCTACACCTTC,CASRRGGYGYTF
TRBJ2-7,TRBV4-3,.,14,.,TGCGCCAGCAGCGGCGGGTCCTACTCCTACGAGCAGTACTTC,CASSGGSYSYEQYF
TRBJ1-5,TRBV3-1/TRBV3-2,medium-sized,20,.,TGTGCCAGCAGCCTAAATTCCATCCTCGATCGTACAGGGCGCAATCAGCCCCAGCATTTT,CASSLNSILDRTGRNQPQHF
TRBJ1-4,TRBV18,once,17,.,TGTGCCAGCTCACCGCCAAACCAGGGCTTGGCTAATGAAAAACTGTTTTTT,CASSPPNQGLANEKLFF
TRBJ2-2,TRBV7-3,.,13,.,TGTGCCAGCAGCCGGCCGGGAGCCGGGGAGCTGTTTTTT,CASSRPGAGELFF
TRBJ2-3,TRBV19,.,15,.,TGTGCCACCAAGGGGGTTGGAACAGGCCCAGATACGCAGTATTTT,CATKGVGTGPDTQYF
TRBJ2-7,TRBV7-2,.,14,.,TGTGCCAGCAGCTTAGATCAGGGGTCCTACGAGCAGTACTTC,CASSLDQGSYEQYF
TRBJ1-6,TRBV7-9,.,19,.,TGTGCCAGCAGCTTAGCCGCCGGGACGTCTACCCTGGCGGGGTCACCCCTCCACTTT,CASSLAAGTSTLAGSPLHF
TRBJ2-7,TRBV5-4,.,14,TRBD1,TGTGCCAGCAGCCCCCGGGACAGCCCCTACGAGCAGTACTTC,CASSPRDSPYEQYF
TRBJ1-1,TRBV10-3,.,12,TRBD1,TGTGCCAGCCGACAGGGGGCGGCTGAAGCTTTCTTT,CASRQGAAEAFF
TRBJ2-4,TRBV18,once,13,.,TGTGCCAGCTCCGAAACCCCCGGGGGCATTCAGTACTTC,CASSETPGGIQYF
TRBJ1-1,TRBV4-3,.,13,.,TGCGCCAGCAGCCAAGAGGTGGCCACTGAAGCTTTCTTT,CASSQEVATEAFF
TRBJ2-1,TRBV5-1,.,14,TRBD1,TGCGCCAGCAGCGAGGGACAGACCTACAATGAGCAGTTCTTC,CASSEGQTYNEQFF
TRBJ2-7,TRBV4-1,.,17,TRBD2,TGCGCCAGCAGCCAAGGTGCTACTAGCGGGATCCCCTACGAGCAGTACTTC,CASSQGATSGIPYEQYF
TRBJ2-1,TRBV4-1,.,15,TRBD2,TGCGCCAGCAGCCAAGTTCTAGCGGGAGTTTCTGAGCAGTTCTTC,CASSQVLAGVSEQFF
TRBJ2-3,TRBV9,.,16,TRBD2,TGTGCCAGCAGCGTAACTAGCGGGAGGGGTGAGCATACGCAGTATTTT,CASSVTSGRGEHTQYF
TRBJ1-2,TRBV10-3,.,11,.,TGTGCCATCATCGAGATAGATGGCTACACCTTC,CAIIEIDGYTF
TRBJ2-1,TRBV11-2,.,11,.,TGTGCCAGCAGCTTAGAACTGGAGCAGTTCTTC,CASSLELEQFF
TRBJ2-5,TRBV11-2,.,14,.,TGTGCCAGCAGCTTTCGGGGGAACCAAGAGACCCAGTACTTC,CASSFRGNQETQYF
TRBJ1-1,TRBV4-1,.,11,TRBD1,TGCGCCAGCAGCCAGACAGGGGAAGCTTTCTTT,CASSQTGEAFF